This entry features one T cell receptor (beta chain) sequence. Germline assignment: CDR1 GTSNPN and CDR2 SVGIG (reference sequence). There are 15 residues in the CDR3. Trimming took off 2 bases at V and 2 bases at J, with 14 bases between the two ends. This entry is derived from a study of cytomegalovirus exposure and HLA in healthy donors. PCR used 60 Vbeta primers and 13 Jbeta primers. The repertoire was sequenced with immunoSEQ multiplex PCR; TCRdb's copy has only in-frame clones and lacks some. Of fewer than 200,000 clones in the sample, 73% were seen once. Nominal health characterized the donors when sampled, though unrecorded immune exposures were likely.

Material for sequencing was PBMCs. The chain uses TRBV30 and TRBJ2-3; D gene unclear. This sequence was found in a woman aged 18-30 years in good health and CMV-seropositive. Here the CDR3 DNA reads TGTGCCTGGAGTCCCCTGTTCGGGTTCACAGATACGCAGTATTTT. It specifies CAWSPLFGFTDTQYF.